One sample yielded the 15 T cell receptor beta chains listed below, sequenced in a study of human T cells and chemical hapten exposure. One entry per CDR3 protein, called by TCRdb with MiXCR from the RACE reads. Of tens of thousands of distinct CDR3 sequences in the sample, about 6.7% are singletons; the top ten hold 1.6%. Indicated time point: pre-sensitization, week 0. The treatment was: therapeutic diphenylcyclopropenone sensitization with weekly scalp DPC. The input for sequencing was whole blood, taken in connection with sensitization to the hapten diphenylcyclopropenone (DPC). Receptors originate from a young woman with alopecia areata. Some clones in this sample may be carry-over from other donors' samples.

A remark on this clonotype: The junction shows a germline mismatch at one end, possibly a read error. The V call is TRBV20-1, the J call TRBJ1-2, with 7 nucleotides matching TRBD1. CDR3 size: 16 residues. Germline values: CDR1 DFQATT, CDR2 SNEGSKA (reference sequence). CDR3 loop: CSACEPGQSRCYGDTF. CDR3 DNA sequence: TGCAGTGCTTGTGAACCGGGACAGAGCAGGTGCTATGGCGACACCTTC.

This clonotype occurred many times. The chain uses TRBV7-9 and TRBJ1-2; D ambiguous. Germline V gives CDR1 SEHNR, CDR2 FQNEAQ (reference sequence). The CDR3 consists of 15 residues. Trimming took 1 base from V and 2 from J, leaving 11 bases between them. This CDR3 is CASSLEETGNYGYTF. The CDR3 bases are TGTGCCAGCAGCTTAGAGGAGACGGGGAACTATGGCTACACCTTC.

This clonotype appeared many times. J is TRBJ2-7 and V is TRBV12-3 or TRBV12-4; D is uncertain. The V end lost 4 bases, the J end lost 3 bases, and 10 bases lay between the germline ends. This CDR3 is 13 amino acids long. CDR3 region: CASSWRSRYEQYF. The CDR3 coding sequence is TGTGCCAGCAGTTGGAGATCCCGCTACGAGCAGTACTTC.

This clonotype has ten or more counts. The chain carries TRBV5-1 and TRBJ1-6; D perhaps matches TRBD1 (6 bases). The CDR3 runs 13 residues. V lost 3 bases and J lost 10, with 11 bases in between. Germline CDR1 SGHRS, CDR2 YFSETQ. The CDR3 coding sequence is TGCGCCAGCAGCTCATCAGGGGAATCACCCCTCCACTTT. Translated: CASSSSGESPLHF.

This clonotype was recorded at least ten times. V and J are TRBV7-9 and TRBJ2-1; 7 bases agree with TRBD2. The V and J ends lost 3 bases and 5 bases, in that order; junction bases with no gene match: 7. The germline CDR1 and CDR2 sequences are SEHNR and FQNEAQ (reference sequence). The CDR3 has 15 amino acids. The CDR3 loop is CASSLDGRGHNEQFF. As DNA, the CDR3 is TGTGCCAGCAGCTTGGATGGGAGGGGTCACAATGAGCAGTTCTTC.

In its sample, this clonotype was seen many times. This chain joins TRBV5-1 and TRBJ1-1; D is uncertain. The V gene lost 4 bases and the J gene lost 8 bases, with 12 bases spanning the gap. CDR1 SGHRS and CDR2 YFSETQ come from the germline V gene. The CDR3 sequence is 12 residues long. The chain's CDR3 is CASSTQKGEAFF. CDR3 nucleotide sequence: TGCGCCAGCAGCACACAGAAAGGGGAAGCTTTCTTT.

This clonotype was seen many times. The V gene is TRBV5-1, the J gene TRBJ2-4; either TRBD1 or TRBD2 may supply D (6 bases each). Germline V gene data show CDR1 as SGHRS and CDR2 as YFSETQ. This CDR3 has 17 residues. The germline V and J ends were trimmed by 4 bases and 3 bases, with 20 bases remaining between them. The CDR3 bases are TGCGCCAGCAGCGGAGGGGGTTTCCTAGGGGTCAAAAACATTCAGTACTTC. Protein: CASSGGGFLGVKNIQYF.

Worth noting for this clonotype: A much larger clone sits a single nucleotide away, making a read error possible. This chain connects TRBV29-1 to TRBJ1-1; 7 positions agree with TRBD1. CDR1 is SQVTM and CDR2 is ANQGSEA in the germline V gene. Unmatched junction bases numbered 15, after V lost 5 bases and J lost 6 bases. The CDR3 loop spans 15 amino acids. For the CDR3, the DNA is TGCAGCGTTAAATACAGGGGAAAGGAAGGGTCTGAAGCTTTCTTT. Amino acid sequence: CSVKYRGKEGSEAFF.

This chain joins TRBV20-1 and TRBJ2-3; 8 bases are a match to TRBD2. This CDR3 contains 14 residues. Trimming removed 8 bases from V and 2 bases from J; junction bases left unmatched: 9. Per the germline V gene, CDR1 is DFQATT and CDR2 is SNEGSKA (reference sequence). This CDR3 is CSLDSGVITDTQYF. The DNA of the CDR3 is TGCAGTCTAGATAGCGGGGTAATCACAGATACGCAGTATTTT.

This clonotype was observed a few times. This chain links TRBV29-1 with TRBJ2-7, with TRBD2 matching over 13 bases. The CDR3 spans 14 residues. Germline V CDR1 and CDR2: SQVTM, ANQGSEA. The ends lost 6 bases at V and 5 bases at J; junction bases unmatched: 7. The chain's CDR3 is CSVGLAGVYDEQYF. CDR3 bases: TGCAGCGTCGGACTAGCGGGGGTGTATGACGAGCAGTACTTC.

This clonotype came up many times. This sequence joins TRBV9 and TRBJ1-1, with 7 positions matching TRBD1. J was trimmed by 8 bases and V by 0 bases; bases with no gene match: 4. Germline V gene sequence: CDR1 SGDLS, CDR2 YYNGEE. CDR3 length equals 13 residues. CDR3 nucleotide sequence: TGTGCCAGCAGCGTAGCGGCAGGGGGAGAAGCTTTCTTT. Translation: CASSVAAGGEAFF. The entire variable domain, with the rest obtained from reference TRBV9 and TRBJ1-1, is as follows: DSGVTQTPKHLITATGQRVTLRCSPRSGDLSVYWYQQSLDQGLQFLIQYYNGEERAKGNILERFSAQQFPDLHSELNLSSLELGDSALYFCASSVAAGGEAFFGQGTRLTVV.

The chain employs TRBV10-3 and TRBJ1-5; D ambiguous. With 6 bases removed from V and 2 bases from J, the gap between germline ends came to 17 bases. Looked up from germline, CDR1 is ENHRY and CDR2 is SYGVKD. This CDR3 has 16 amino acids. The CDR3 spells CAISPSPGSGNQPQHF. The DNA for the CDR3 is TGTGCCATCAGCCCGAGTCCCGGGAGCGGCAATCAGCCCCAGCATTTT.

In its sample, this clonotype was seen many times. The chain is built from TRBV13 and TRBJ2-3, with 16 positions matching TRBD2. V was pared by 2 bases and J by 4 bases, with 9 bases of the junction left unmatched. The CDR3 is 19 residues long. Germline-derived CDR1 and CDR2 are PRHDT and FYEKMQ (reference sequence). The chain's CDR3 is CASSLLGLAGGPAADTQYF. CDR3 nucleotides: TGTGCCAGCAGCTTATTGGGACTAGCGGGGGGGCCGGCAGCAGATACGCAGTATTTT.

This clonotype was seen ten or more times. V is TRBV10-3 and J is TRBJ2-3; possibly TRBD2 for D (7 bases). Between the trimmed V and J ends, which lost 6 bases and 0 bases, there was a span of 25 bases. Looked up from germline, CDR1 is ENHRY and CDR2 is SYGVKD. The CDR3 totals 19 residues. In DNA, the CDR3 is TGTGCCATCAGCGTCCTCCTAGGGGTCGGCGGGGGCAGCACAGATACGCAGTATTTT. Its translation is CAISVLLGVGGGSTDTQYF.

Regarding this clonotype: A read error may be the cause here, since a much bigger clone is one base away. The chain is built from TRBV2 and TRBJ2-7; the match to TRBD2 covers 7 bases. CDR3 length: 12 residues. Germline CDR1 SNHLY, CDR2 FYNNEI. CDR3 bases: TGTGCCAGCACGGGGGGACTCTACGAGCGGTACTTC. It translates to CASTGGLYERYF.